The 13 T cell receptor beta chains in this list originate from one sample, sequenced in a study of shared clonotypes between healthy human individuals. Repertoires were generated with immunoSEQ multiplex PCR, while TCRdb's copy carries only in-frame clones and drops some. The profile shows roughly 700,000 clones, approximately 79% of them singletons. The sample consisted of memory CD4+ T cells sorted from blood. Noted subset: CD45RA-negative fraction. These receptors were obtained from a woman under 40 in good health.

This clone was counted once. V and J are TRBV28 and TRBJ2-7; D not certain. Per germline, CDR1 MDHEN and CDR2 SYDVKM. Trimming took 5 bases from V and 1 from J, leaving 6 bases between them. The CDR3 length is 12 residues. The DNA for the CDR3 is TGTGCCAGCAGTCAGAAATCCTACGAGCAGTACTTC. Its translation is CASSQKSYEQYF.

The CDR3 region is CASSLSPNTEAFF. The CDR3 DNA sequence: TGCGCCAGCAGCTTGAGTCCGAACACTGAAGCTTTCTTT. The chain employs TRBV5-1 and TRBJ1-1; no definite D call. The V gene's germline CDR1 is SGHRS and CDR2 YFSETQ. The CDR3 is 13 amino acids. Trimming shortened V by 1 base and J by 1 base, and 5 bases separated the two germline ends.

This chain links TRBV27 with TRBJ1-1, with 9 bases fitting TRBD1. V lost 7 bases and J lost 2; bases outside the gene matches: 8. Germline V CDR1 and CDR2: MNHEY, SMNVEV (reference sequence). The CDR3 length is 15 residues. As DNA, the CDR3 is TGTGCCAGCAACGGCGACAGGGGGTCTAACACTGAAGCTTTCTTT. It specifies CASNGDRGSNTEAFF.

This clone was observed a few times. This sequence joins TRBV29-1 and TRBJ2-7, with D possibly being TRBD2 (8 bases). Per the germline V gene, CDR1 is SQVTM and CDR2 is ANQGSEA. The CDR3 is made up of 15 amino acids. CDR3 sequence: CIYPGGGTASYEQYF. CDR3 nucleotides: TGCATCTACCCCGGGGGGGGGACAGCATCCTACGAGCAGTACTTC.

The gene calls are TRBV28 and TRBJ1-1, with 8 bases fitting TRBD1. V gave up 6 bases and J gave up 11 bases; unmatched junction bases: 8. CDR1 MDHEN and CDR2 SYDVKM come from the germline V gene. The CDR3 runs 12 residues. CDR3 loop: CASRTTGAGAFF. The CDR3, as DNA: TGTGCCAGCAGGACGACAGGGGCCGGGGCTTTCTTT.

The chain links TRBV11-3 to TRBJ2-1; D possibly uses TRBD1 or TRBD2 (5 bases each). The CDR3 runs 16 residues. CDR1 and CDR2 (germline): SGHNT, YENEEA. V gave up 2 bases and J gave up 2 bases, with 13 bases separating them. CDR3 region: CASSLKTAATYNEQFF. In DNA form, the CDR3 reads TGTGCCAGCAGCTTAAAGACAGCGGCAACCTACAATGAGCAGTTCTTC.

V is TRBV28 and J is TRBJ2-4; no firm D call. V was pared by 2 bases and J by 0 bases, with 2 bases between. The germline V gene encodes CDR1 MDHEN and CDR2 SYDVKM. The length of the CDR3 is 13 residues. As DNA, the CDR3 is TGTGCCAGCAGTTTACTAGCCAAAAACATTCAGTACTTC. Protein: CASSLLAKNIQYF.

J is TRBJ2-7 and V is TRBV6-5; D is perhaps TRBD2 (5 bases). The germline V and J ends were trimmed by 2 bases and 8 bases, with 19 bases remaining between them. The V gene's germline CDR1 is MNHEY and CDR2 SVGAGI. The CDR3 covers 15 residues. CDR3 loop: CASSYEASPARQQYF. The CDR3 DNA follows: TGTGCCAGCAGTTACGAGGCTAGCCCAGCCAGACAGCAGTACTTC.

The table lists this clone with a count of one. This chain uses TRBV19 with TRBJ2-7; D gene uncertain. The germline V gene encodes CDR1 LNHDA and CDR2 SQIVND (reference sequence). The CDR3 is 14 residues long. The V and J ends lost 9 bases and 2 bases respectively, with 17 bases between them. The CDR3 here is CASQKKGGPYEQYF. The CDR3 DNA reads TGTGCCAGCCAGAAGAAGGGTGGGCCCTACGAGCAGTACTTC.

V is TRBV6-5 and J is TRBJ2-5, with TRBD1 matching 9 bases. This CDR3 region has 15 residues. Trimming took 5 bases from V and 4 from J; bases not matched to a gene: 8. Germline assignment: CDR1 MNHEY and CDR2 SVGAGI. The CDR3: CASSRGQGSLETQYF. The CDR3 DNA sequence: TGTGCCAGCAGTCGGGGACAGGGTTCGTTAGAGACCCAGTACTTC.

The rearrangement links TRBV14 to TRBJ2-1, with unresolved D. CDR3 length: 14 residues. Trimming removed 5 bases from V and 9 bases from J, with 17 bases in between. The germline V gene has CDR1 SGHDN and CDR2 FVKESK. The chain's CDR3 is CASSSRTQSSEQFF. CDR3 bases: TGTGCCAGCAGCTCTCGGACCCAATCATCTGAGCAGTTCTTC. Using reference TRBV14 and TRBJ2-1 for the parts outside the CDR3, the full variable domain is EAGVTQFPSHSVIEKGQTVTLRCDPISGHDNLYWYRRVMGKEIKFLLHFVKESKQDESGMPNNRFLAERTGGTYSTLKVQPAELEDSGVYFCASSSRTQSSEQFFGPGTRLTVL.

The chain carries TRBV19 and TRBJ1-2; TRBD1 matches at 7 bases. This CDR3 is built from 14 residues. Germline assignment: CDR1 LNHDA and CDR2 SQIVND (reference sequence). J lost 4 bases, V lost 5 bases, and 7 bases had no gene match. Here the CDR3 reads CASSVTGTFYGYTF. For the CDR3, the DNA is TGTGCCAGTAGTGTGACAGGGACCTTCTATGGCTACACCTTC.

This clone was recorded at least ten times. This chain uses TRBV12-2 with TRBJ2-7; the table names TRBD1, a call not compared with the DNA. TRBV12-2 represents a pseudogene. This CDR3 comprises 17 residues. The CDR3 DNA reads as TGTGCAAGTCGCTTTGAGAACCGGGACAGGGGGTGGAACGAGCAGTACTTC. This gives the protein CASRFENRDRGWNEQYF.